The T cell receptor beta chain described here comes from a study of blood T cell repertoires in COVID-19. Study background: There were acute and convalescent COVID-19 samples, and they came from the United States, Italy and Spain. Nucleic acid was either cDNA or gDNA, and it came from T cells, B-cell-depleted T cells, or PBMCs.

Seattle patients were enrolled while actively infected and followed longitudinally. Original processing notes: For nucleated cells, counts were estimated from reference gene primer amplification. TCRdb's copy holds only in-frame clones and misses some; the assay was immunoSEQ multiplex PCR. That table is the source of V, J and clone size, and D and trimming were worked out from the DNA. This table holds about 440,000 clones, approximately 89% found once. In germline, CDR1 is SGHKS, CDR2 YYEKEE (reference sequence). The CDR3 consists of 15 residues. Trimming cost V 3 bases and J 0 bases; bases outside gene matches: 0.

Material: peripheral blood. The chain employs TRBV5-5 and TRBJ1-3; TRBD1 matches at 10 bases. This TCR came from a woman aged 45-65 years with COVID-19, enrolled during active disease. The CDR3, as DNA: TGTGCCAGCAGCTGGACAGGGGGCTCTGGAAACACCATATATTTT. Protein product: CASSWTGGSGNTIYF.